The 6 T cell receptor beta chains listed next were all sequenced from one sample in a study of OX40 agonist ivuxolimab in advanced cancers. Only in-frame clones appear in the TCRdb table, and some are missing; sequencing was by immunoSEQ multiplex PCR. The data show over 45,000 clones, with 80% to 90% seen just once and 3.4% held by the top ten. Sequenced material: CD4+ or CD8+ T cells sorted from blood, taken in a trial of the OX40 agonist ivuxolimab. These TCRs come from an adult with an advanced solid tumor such as melanoma, head and neck, liver or kidney cancer.

The rearrangement uses TRBV27 and TRBJ1-4; the match to TRBD1 covers 9 bases. Germline V gene data show CDR1 as MNHEY and CDR2 as SMNVEV (reference sequence). The CDR3 runs to 15 residues. Trimming at V came to 6 bases and at J to 8 bases, leaving 10 bases not matched to a gene. CDR3 nucleotides: TGTGCCAGCAGCGACCGGACAGGGGTGATGGAAAAACTGTTTTTT. Translating it yields CASSDRTGVMEKLFF.

The chain recombines TRBV5-1 with TRBJ2-5; 8 bases are shared with TRBD2. This CDR3 is built from 15 residues. Trimming cost V 0 bases and J 5 bases; bases outside gene matches: 6. Germline V gene data show CDR1 as SGHRS and CDR2 as YFSETQ. CDR3 region: CASSLGAGGPETQYF. The DNA for the CDR3 is TGCGCCAGCAGCTTGGGGGCGGGGGGCCCCGAGACCCAGTACTTC. Full variable domain (remainder filled in from reference TRBV5-1 and TRBJ2-5): KAGVTQTPRYLIKTRGQQVTLSCSPISGHRSVSWYQQTPGQGLQFLFEYFSETQRNKGNFPGRFSGRQFSNSRSEMNVSTLELGDSALYLCASSLGAGGPETQYFGPGTRLLVL.

As regards this clone: Other DNA sequences from this sample encode an identical CDR3 as well. This chain links TRBV7-9 with TRBJ1-2; the D gene is possibly TRBD1 (5 bases). The CDR3 consists of 12 residues. Germline-derived CDR1 and CDR2 are SEHNR and FQNEAQ (reference sequence). The germline V and J ends were trimmed by 9 bases and 8 bases, with 16 bases remaining between them. CDR3 DNA: TGTGCCAGTGACAGTCGCGTGAGAGGCTACACCTTC. Amino acid sequence: CASDSRVRGYTF.

The chain links TRBV6-6 to TRBJ1-4; 8 bases match TRBD1. The CDR3 runs to 13 residues. Per germline, CDR1 MNHNY and CDR2 SVGAGI (reference sequence). Germline trimming cut 6 bases from V and 4 bases from J; bases unmatched to any gene: 1. The CDR3 region is CASRGQGNEKLFF. CDR3 coding DNA: TGTGCCAGCAGAGGACAGGGTAATGAAAAACTGTTTTTT.

The chain links TRBV18 to TRBJ2-7, with a tentative D call TRBD2 (6 bases). Germline CDR1 reads KGHSH; CDR2 reads LQKENI. Trimming removed 3 bases from V and 2 bases from J, with 14 bases in between. The CDR3 sequence is 15 residues long. The CDR3, as DNA: TGTGCCAGCTCACCCTCTGTGGGGGGAACCTACGAGCAGTACTTC. It codes for CASSPSVGGTYEQYF.

The CDR3 nucleotides read TGTGCCAGTAGTCCCGCCTGGGGGAAGCCCACCATATATTTT. It specifies CASSPAWGKPTIYF. This chain links TRBV19 with TRBJ1-3; perhaps TRBD1 as D (5 bases). Germline CDR1 reads LNHDA; CDR2 reads SQIVND (reference sequence). Trimming left V 5 bases short and J 9 bases short, with 17 bases between. CDR3 length: 14 residues. The whole variable domain, filled in from reference TRBV19 and TRBJ1-3, reads DGGITQSPKYLFRKEGQNVTLSCEQNLNHDAMYWYRQDPGQGLRLIYYSQIVNDFQKGDIAEGYSVSREKKESFPLTVTSAQKNPTAFYLCASSPAWGKPTIYFGEGSWLTVV.